This passage covers 10 T cell receptor beta chains from one sample sequenced in a study of blood T cells in healthy people across ages. Primed by a sample-barcoded 5' primer and a J-beta primer mix, a second PCR proceeded for roughly 7 to 12 cycles. TCRdb used MiXCR to reprocess the 5' RACE reads, holding one entry per CDR3 protein. The data show 1.8 million or so distinct CDR3 sequences, about 39% seen once. Sequenced material: blood. The source of these receptors is a human donor in good health.

V is TRBV7-2 and J is TRBJ1-6, with D perhaps matching TRBD1 (6 bases). The germline gives CDR1 SGHTA, CDR2 FQGNSA. Trimming took off 5 bases at V and 9 bases at J, with 23 bases between the two ends. CDR3 length: 17 residues. The CDR3 DNA reads TGTGCCAGCAGCACTACCCCGACAGGATACTTTTTTTCACCCCTCCACTTT. It encodes CASSTTPTGYFFSPLHF.

A remark on this clonotype: At one of its ends the junction is not consistent with the germline gene, which may arise from a read error. The chain recombines TRBV4-3 with TRBJ2-6; possibly TRBD2 for D (6 bases). Germline-derived CDR1 and CDR2 are LGHNA and YSLEER. The CDR3 contains 18 residues. The CDR3 sequence: CASSQDIWRDSGANVRTF. CDR3 coding DNA: TGCGCCAGCAGCCAAGATATTTGGAGGGACTCTGGGGCCAACGTCCGGACTTTC.

The chain joins TRBV25-1 to TRBJ1-6; a weak D match, TRBD1 (6 bases). V was shortened by 1 base and J by 8 bases, with 15 bases between the two germline ends. The CDR3 length is 16 residues. Germline V gene sequence: CDR1 MGHDK, CDR2 SYGVNS. The CDR3 coding sequence is TGTGCCAGCAGTGAATCCATCCCCAGGGGATATTCACCCCTCCACTTT. Its protein product is CASSESIPRGYSPLHF.

The chain joins TRBV29-1 to TRBJ2-1; D is perhaps TRBD1 (5 bases). This CDR3 comprises 17 residues. Germline CDR1 reads SQVTM; CDR2 reads ANQGSEA. The germline V and J ends were trimmed by 0 bases and 8 bases, with 23 bases remaining between them. CDR3 in DNA: TGCAGCGTTGAAGATCTTAGGGTCGGACAACGCCAGGATGAGCAGTTCTTC. This encodes CSVEDLRVGQRQDEQFF.

J is TRBJ2-1 and V is TRBV6-2 or TRBV6-3, with no clear D. Trimming took off 0 bases at V and 5 bases at J, with 8 bases between the two ends. The CDR3 extends over 14 amino acids. The germline gives CDR1 MNHEY, CDR2 SVGEGT. CDR3 bases: TGTGCCAGCAGTTACTCGCCAGGCAACAATGAGCAGTTCTTC. It specifies CASSYSPGNNEQFF.

J is TRBJ1-3 and V is TRBV27; D call uncertain. The germline V gene has CDR1 MNHEY and CDR2 SMNVEV (reference sequence). The CDR3 totals 14 residues. V gave up 8 bases and J gave up 2 bases, with 13 bases separating them. CDR3 bases: TGTGCCAGCGGGCCCGGATTACCTGGAAACACCATATATTTT. It codes for CASGPGLPGNTIYF.

The chain is built from TRBV5-1 and TRBJ1-3; D is ambiguous. The germline CDR1 and CDR2 sequences are SGHRS and YFSETQ. V gave up 4 bases and J gave up 5 bases, with 13 bases separating them. The CDR3 has 14 amino acids. The CDR3 reads CASSVPGSRNTIYF. In nucleotides, the CDR3 is TGCGCCAGCAGCGTCCCCGGCAGTCGAAACACCATATATTTT.

The chain employs TRBV21-1 and TRBJ2-1; the D segment call TRBD1 is taken from the table without a DNA check. TRBV21-1 is a pseudogene segment. This CDR3 has 17 amino acids. The CDR3 DNA reads as TGTGCCAGCAGCAAAGGGGGCGACAGGAAACCTTACAATGAGCAGTTCTTC. Protein product: CASSKGGDRKPYNEQFF.

This chain connects TRBV6-5 to TRBJ2-4; 7 bases map to TRBD1. The V segment lost 4 bases and the J segment 4 bases; nucleotides outside the gene matches: 4. This CDR3 has 14 amino acids. CDR1 and CDR2 from the germline V gene are MNHEY and SVGAGI. CDR3 sequence reads: CASSSPGQKNIQYF. In DNA, the CDR3 is TGTGCCAGCAGTTCACCGGGACAGAAAAACATTCAGTACTTC.

This clonotype was counted only a few times. The chain combines TRBV29-1 with TRBJ1-1; 9 bases fit TRBD1. Germline V gene lookup returns CDR1 SQVTM and CDR2 ANQGSEA. CDR3 length: 13 amino acids. V lost 6 bases to trimming and J lost 5 bases; unmatched junction nucleotides: 7. In DNA form, the CDR3 reads TGCAGCGTCCAACAGGGGGCGGTAACTGAAGCTTTCTTT. Translated: CSVQQGAVTEAFF.